Below are 29 T cell receptor beta chains sequenced from a single sample in a study of shared clonotypes between healthy human individuals. Produced via immunoSEQ multiplex PCR; TCRdb's table is partial and in-frame only. The sample carries about 980,000 clones, approximately 80% recorded once. The sequenced material came from memory CD4+ T cells sorted from blood. Subset noted: CD45RA-negative fraction. The receptors come from a man between 18 and 29 years old in good health.

CDR3 coding DNA: TGTGCCAGCTCGAAGAATCACAGGGGTACAACCTACGAGCAGTACTTC. It yields the protein CASSKNHRGTTYEQYF. J is TRBJ2-7 and V is TRBV18; TRBD1 matches at 7 bases. Germline V CDR1 and CDR2: KGHSH, LQKENI. The ends lost 6 bases at V and 2 bases at J; junction bases unmatched: 13. The CDR3 has 16 amino acids.

V gene TRBV5-4 combines with J gene TRBJ1-1; D possibly corresponds to TRBD1 (6 bases). The germline V gene has CDR1 SGHNT and CDR2 YYREEE (reference sequence). The CDR3 runs to 15 residues. The V gene lost 4 bases and the J gene lost 0 bases, with 13 bases spanning the gap. As DNA, the CDR3 is TGTGCCAGCAGCGACTCAGGGGTGATGAACACTGAAGCTTTCTTT. This encodes CASSDSGVMNTEAFF.

This clone was counted only a few times. The CDR3 nucleotides are TGCGCCAGCAGCTTGGGGGAAAGTACGTGGGATGAGCAGTTCTTC. This encodes CASSLGESTWDEQFF. The rearrangement links TRBV5-1 to TRBJ2-1; D is uncertain. The germline V and J ends were trimmed by 0 bases and 8 bases, with 15 bases remaining between them. This CDR3 is 15 amino acids long. Per germline, CDR1 SGHRS and CDR2 YFSETQ.

The chain couples TRBV6-5 to TRBJ2-5; D uncertain. Trimming took 5 bases from V and 8 from J, leaving 9 bases between them. This CDR3 region has 11 residues. Germline V lookup: CDR1 MNHEY, CDR2 SVGAGI. The CDR3 here is CASSNLDTQYF. In DNA form, the CDR3 reads TGTGCCAGCAGTAATTTGGATACCCAGTACTTC.

The V gene is TRBV27, the J gene TRBJ2-1, with 13 positions matching TRBD2. The CDR3 spans 15 residues. Germline CDR1 MNHEY, CDR2 SMNVEV (reference sequence). Trimming took 6 bases from V and 9 from J; bases not matched to a gene: 8. CDR3 amino acids: CASRSGTSGISEQFF. The CDR3 nucleotides are TGTGCCAGCAGGTCCGGGACTAGCGGGATTAGTGAGCAGTTCTTC.

The rearrangement joins TRBV7-2 to TRBJ2-5; 7 bases fit TRBD2. This CDR3 region has 17 residues. Per the germline V gene, CDR1 is SGHTA and CDR2 is FQGNSA. The J segment lost 7 bases and the V segment lost 4 bases, leaving 18 bases of the junction unmatched. This CDR3 reads CASSSGGVREPAGTQYF. The CDR3 coding sequence is TGTGCCAGCAGCTCGGGGGGAGTGCGGGAGCCTGCGGGGACCCAGTACTTC.

The chain couples TRBV6-1 to TRBJ1-2, with 12 bases lining up with TRBD1. This CDR3 comprises 15 residues. Germline V gene lookup returns CDR1 MNHNS and CDR2 SASEGT. Trimming cost V 0 bases and J 14 bases; bases outside gene matches: 10. CDR3 sequence (DNA): TGTGCCAGCAGTGAAGCGCTGGGACAGGGGGCCCTCCAGACCTTC. Its translation is CASSEALGQGALQTF.

This clone has just one count. The same CDR3 is also encoded by other DNA sequences in this sample. J is TRBJ2-3 and V is TRBV5-1; D ambiguous. There are 13 residues in the CDR3. Germline loops: CDR1 SGHRS, CDR2 YFSETQ. V was shortened by 2 bases and J by 6 bases, with 10 bases between the two germline ends. The CDR3, as DNA: TGCGCCAGCAGCTTAGGCTTGGGGGATACGCAGTATTTT. Translating it yields CASSLGLGDTQYF.

The chain recombines TRBV6-5 with TRBJ1-3, with TRBD1 matching 11 bases. V was clipped by 0 bases and J by 7 bases; unmatched bases: 5. This CDR3 is built from 16 residues. CDR1 is MNHEY and CDR2 is SVGAGI in the germline V gene. CDR3 nucleotide sequence: TGTGCCAGCAGTTACTCTCCGGGACAGGGGGACAACACCATATATTTT. Encoded protein: CASSYSPGQGDNTIYF.

V is TRBV5-1 and J is TRBJ1-3, with D perhaps TRBD1 (6 bases). CDR3 length: 15 amino acids. CDR1 is SGHRS, CDR2 YFSETQ, per germline. Trimming shortened V by 0 bases and J by 4 bases, and 11 bases separated the two germline ends. The CDR3 nucleotides are TGCGCCAGCAGCTTGGTAGGGGGGAGCGGAAACACCATATATTTT. Its translation is CASSLVGGSGNTIYF.

This rearrangement joins TRBV7-2 to TRBJ2-7, with 9 nucleotides matching TRBD2. Germline assignment: CDR1 SGHTA and CDR2 FQGNSA. V shed 5 bases and J 7 bases; nucleotides not matched to a gene: 12. The CDR3 is 15 amino acids. The CDR3 spells CASSPWAGGHGEQYF. CDR3 bases: TGTGCCAGCAGCCCTTGGGCGGGAGGGCACGGAGAGCAGTACTTC.

The chain is built from TRBV19 and TRBJ1-2, with D possibly being TRBD1 (6 bases). V lost 4 bases and J 1 base, leaving 19 bases between the germline ends. This CDR3 contains 17 residues. Germline CDR1 reads LNHDA; CDR2 reads SQIVND (reference sequence). The chain's CDR3 is CASSTQPPGTLNYGYTF. DNA of the CDR3: TGTGCCAGTAGTACTCAACCCCCGGGGACACTTAACTATGGCTACACCTTC.

This rearrangement joins TRBV29-1 to TRBJ2-1; D uncertain. The germline V and J ends were trimmed by 3 bases and 9 bases, with 12 bases remaining between them. Germline lookup yields CDR1 SQVTM and CDR2 ANQGSEA. The CDR3 length is 12 residues. CDR3 region: CSVEDRVGEQFF. The CDR3 DNA sequence: TGCAGCGTTGAGGACCGGGTGGGTGAGCAGTTCTTC.

In the case of this clone: This sequence may be a read error, since a much larger clone differs from it by one base. Other nucleotide sequences from this sample produce the same CDR3. The chain combines TRBV7-9 with TRBJ2-7; no clear D. The CDR3 has 14 amino acids. V lost 4 bases to trimming and J lost 6 bases, with 16 bases between them. The germline V gene has CDR1 SEHNR and CDR2 FQNEAQ (reference sequence). CDR3 bases: TGTGCCAGCAGCTCTTGGCCAACGGGCTCCGAGCAGTACTTC. Protein product: CASSSWPTGSEQYF.

This clone was detected a few times. V gene TRBV6-1 combines with J gene TRBJ1-2; D possibly corresponds to TRBD1 (5 bases). Trimming stripped 4 bases from V and 4 bases from J, with 7 bases between. Germline-derived CDR1 and CDR2 are MNHNS and SASEGT. CDR3 length equals 12 residues. CDR3 nucleotide sequence: TGTGCCAGCAGTGGGACAACCTATGGCTACACCTTC. Encoded protein: CASSGTTYGYTF.

The chain employs TRBV6-1 and TRBJ2-3; D unclear. This CDR3 has 12 residues. V lost 2 bases, J lost 11 bases, and 11 bases lay in between. Germline loops: CDR1 MNHNS, CDR2 SASEGT. The CDR3 nucleotides are TGTGCCAGCAGTGAATTTGTCAATAGGCAGTATTTT. It is translated as CASSEFVNRQYF.

This clone turned up a few times. This rearrangement joins TRBV2 to TRBJ1-1; D is unresolved. The germline V gene encodes CDR1 SNHLY and CDR2 FYNNEI. The CDR3 extends over 13 amino acids. The germline V and J ends were trimmed by 2 bases and 3 bases, with 7 bases remaining between them. CDR3 region: CASSEHGDTEAFF. CDR3 DNA sequence: TGTGCCAGCAGTGAACACGGGGACACTGAAGCTTTCTTT.

This chain connects TRBV7-2 to TRBJ2-3; TRBD2 aligns across 7 bases. Trimming at V came to 2 bases and at J to 4 bases, leaving 3 bases not matched to a gene. Per germline, CDR1 SGHTA and CDR2 FQGNSA. The CDR3 has 14 amino acids. CDR3 DNA: TGTGCCAGCAGCTTAACGGGAGGTTCAGATACGCAGTATTTT. Translation gives CASSLTGGSDTQYF. Full variable domain (rest looked up from reference TRBV7-2 and TRBJ2-3): GAGVSQSPSNKVTEKGKDVELRCDPISGHTALYWYRQSLGQGLEFLIYFQGNSAPDKSGLPSDRFSAERTGGSVSTLTIQRTQQEDSAVYLCASSLTGGSDTQYFGPGTRLTVL.

The rearrangement links TRBV5-1 to TRBJ1-2; 7 positions match TRBD1. This CDR3 has 15 amino acids. V was pared by 1 base and J by 0 bases, with 3 bases of the junction left unmatched. CDR1 is SGHRS and CDR2 is YFSETQ in the germline V gene. For the CDR3, the DNA is TGCGCCAGCAGCTTGAACGGACAGGCTAACTATGGCTACACCTTC. Protein sequence: CASSLNGQANYGYTF.

This clone has a single count. The chain carries TRBV5-1 and TRBJ2-3; D perhaps matches TRBD1 (6 bases). From germline, CDR1 is SGHRS and CDR2 YFSETQ. Between the trimmed V and J ends, which lost 0 bases and 5 bases, there was a span of 16 bases. This CDR3 comprises 16 residues. For the CDR3, the DNA is TGCGCCAGCAGCTTGGGAGGTAACAGGGTTGGAGATACGCAGTATTTT. It encodes CASSLGGNRVGDTQYF.

The chain carries TRBV10-2 and TRBJ2-7, with TRBD2 matching over 10 bases. Trimming cost V 5 bases and J 5 bases; bases outside gene matches: 9. The germline gives CDR1 WSHSY, CDR2 SAAADI. The CDR3 runs to 15 residues. Here the CDR3 DNA reads TGCGCCAGCAGTAAGACTAGCGGGTGGGTGGACGAGCAGTACTTC. Amino acids: CASSKTSGWVDEQYF.

As to this clone: Other DNA sequences in this sample translate to the same CDR3. CDR3 in amino acids: CASSEGLAGVGEQFF. The CDR3 bases are TGTGCCAGCAGTGAAGGACTAGCGGGAGTGGGTGAGCAGTTCTTC. V gene TRBV6-1 combines with J gene TRBJ2-1; 12 bases align to TRBD2. Germline CDR1 is MNHNS and CDR2 is SASEGT. J was trimmed by 9 bases and V by 1 base; bases with no gene match: 4. This CDR3 is 15 amino acids long.

The sample holds one count of this clone. Here the CDR3 DNA reads TGTGCCAGCAGCTTGGGTGGCAGTCTCGAAGAGCAGTACTTC. It codes for CASSLGGSLEEQYF. The chain couples TRBV5-6 to TRBJ2-7; D not resolved. Trimming left V 0 bases short and J 7 bases short, with 14 bases between. CDR3 length: 14 residues. CDR1 and CDR2 from the germline V gene are SGHDT and YYEEEE. The full variable domain, with the rest looked up from reference TRBV5-6 and TRBJ2-7, is DAGVTQSPTHLIKTRGQQVTLRCSPKSGHDTVSWYQQALGQGPQFIFQYYEEEERQRGNFPDRFSGHQFPNYSSELNVNALLLGDSALYLCASSLGGSLEEQYFGPGTRLTVT.

The chain carries TRBV30 and TRBJ2-2; D ambiguous. This CDR3 is 14 amino acids long. Trimming pared 0 bases from V and 9 bases from J, leaving 14 bases between. Germline V gene lookup returns CDR1 GTSNPN and CDR2 SVGIG (reference sequence). CDR3 sequence reads: CAWSVLGTNRELFF. The CDR3 nucleotides read TGTGCCTGGAGTGTCCTCGGAACCAACAGGGAGCTGTTTTTT.

V and J are TRBV7-2 and TRBJ2-2; 8 positions agree with TRBD1. The trim removed 0 bases at V and 7 bases at J, leaving 10 bases unmatched. Germline lookup yields CDR1 SGHTA and CDR2 FQGNSA. The CDR3 has 17 residues. The CDR3 loop is CASSLASIRGPGGELFF. CDR3 DNA: TGTGCCAGCAGCTTAGCGTCAATCAGGGGGCCGGGCGGGGAGCTGTTTTTT.

This rearrangement joins TRBV6-1 to TRBJ1-5; D remains ambiguous. CDR1 and CDR2 (germline): MNHNS, SASEGT. Trimming pared 6 bases from V and 4 bases from J, leaving 13 bases between. The CDR3 length is 14 residues. CDR3 DNA: TGTGCCAGCAGCCGTAAACATGGAAATCAGCCCCAGCATTTT. Amino acids: CASSRKHGNQPQHF.

This clone was observed a single time. The chain employs TRBV9 and TRBJ2-3; no clear D. The CDR3 has 13 amino acids. The V end lost 4 bases, the J end lost 3 bases, and 9 bases lay between the germline ends. Per germline, CDR1 SGDLS and CDR2 YYNGEE. DNA of the CDR3: TGTGCCAGCAGCCCCAAAGTAACAGATACGCAGTATTTT. Translating gives CASSPKVTDTQYF.

Here the CDR3 DNA reads TGTGCCAGCACCGTGGGGGACAGGGCGGAGACCCAGTACTTC. It codes for CASTVGDRAETQYF. The genes are TRBV2 and TRBJ2-5, with TRBD1 matching 9 bases. The CDR3 contains 14 residues. Looked up from germline, CDR1 is SNHLY and CDR2 is FYNNEI. With 7 bases clipped from V and 5 bases from J, the junction kept 8 bases outside the gene matches.

The chain uses TRBV30 and TRBJ1-1, with D unclear. V was clipped by 2 bases and J by 10 bases, with 14 bases between them. The germline V gene encodes CDR1 GTSNPN and CDR2 SVGIG (reference sequence). The CDR3 runs to 12 residues. CDR3 residues: CAWSWTSSPAFF. CDR3 DNA: TGTGCCTGGAGTTGGACCTCGTCTCCAGCTTTCTTT.